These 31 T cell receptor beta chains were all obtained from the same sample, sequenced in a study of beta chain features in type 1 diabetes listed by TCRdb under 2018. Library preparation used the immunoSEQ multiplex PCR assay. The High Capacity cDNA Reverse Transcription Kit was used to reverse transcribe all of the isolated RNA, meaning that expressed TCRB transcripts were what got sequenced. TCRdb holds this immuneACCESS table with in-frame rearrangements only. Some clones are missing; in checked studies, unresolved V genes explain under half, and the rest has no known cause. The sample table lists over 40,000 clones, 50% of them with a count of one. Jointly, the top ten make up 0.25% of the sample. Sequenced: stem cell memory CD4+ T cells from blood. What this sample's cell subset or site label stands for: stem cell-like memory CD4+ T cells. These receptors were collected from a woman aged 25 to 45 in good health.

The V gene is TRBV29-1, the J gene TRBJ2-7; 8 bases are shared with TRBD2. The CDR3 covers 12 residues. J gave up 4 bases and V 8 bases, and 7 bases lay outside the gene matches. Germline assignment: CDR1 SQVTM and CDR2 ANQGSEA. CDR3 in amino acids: CSSLSGSYEQYF. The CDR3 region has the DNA TGCAGCTCCTTGAGCGGGAGTTACGAGCAGTACTTC.

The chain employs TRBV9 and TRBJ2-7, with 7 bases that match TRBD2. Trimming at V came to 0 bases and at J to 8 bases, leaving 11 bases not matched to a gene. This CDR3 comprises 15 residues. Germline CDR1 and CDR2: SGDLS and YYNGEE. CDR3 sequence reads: CASSVGEGRGGQQYF. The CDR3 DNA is TGTGCCAGCAGCGTAGGGGAGGGTAGGGGTGGCCAGCAGTACTTC.

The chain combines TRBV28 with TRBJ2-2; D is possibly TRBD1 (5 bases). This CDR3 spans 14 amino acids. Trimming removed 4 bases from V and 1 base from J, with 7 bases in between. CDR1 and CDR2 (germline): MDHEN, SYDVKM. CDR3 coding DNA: TGTGCCAGCAGTTCCGGACAGAACACCGGGGAGCTGTTTTTT. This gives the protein CASSSGQNTGELFF.

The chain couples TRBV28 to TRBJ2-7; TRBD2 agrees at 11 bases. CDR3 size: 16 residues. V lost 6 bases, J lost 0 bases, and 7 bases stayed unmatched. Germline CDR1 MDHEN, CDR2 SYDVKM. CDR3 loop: CASRRTSGPSSYEQYF. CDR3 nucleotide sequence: TGTGCCAGCAGAAGGACTAGCGGGCCGAGCTCCTACGAGCAGTACTTC.

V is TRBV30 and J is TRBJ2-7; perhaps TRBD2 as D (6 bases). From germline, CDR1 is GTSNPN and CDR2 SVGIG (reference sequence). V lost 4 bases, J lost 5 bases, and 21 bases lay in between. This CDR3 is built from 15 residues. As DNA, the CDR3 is TGTGCCTGGATTATTCCGGGTAGCGGAGGAAACGAGCAGTACTTC. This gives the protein CAWIIPGSGGNEQYF. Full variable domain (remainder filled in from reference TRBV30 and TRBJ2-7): SQTIHQWPATLVQPVGSPLSLECTVEGTSNPNLYWYRQAAGRGLQLLFYSVGIGQISSEVPQNLSASRPQDRQFILSSKKLLLSDSGFYLCAWIIPGSGGNEQYFGPGTRLTVT.

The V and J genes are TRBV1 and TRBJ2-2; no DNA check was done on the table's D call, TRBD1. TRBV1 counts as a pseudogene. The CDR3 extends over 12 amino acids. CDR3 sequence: CTSSTGTGELFF. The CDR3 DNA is TGCACCAGCAGTACAGGCACCGGGGAGCTGTTTTTT.

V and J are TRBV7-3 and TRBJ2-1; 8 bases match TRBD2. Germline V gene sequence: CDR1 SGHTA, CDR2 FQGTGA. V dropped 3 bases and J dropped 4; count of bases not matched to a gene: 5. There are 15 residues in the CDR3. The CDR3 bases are TGTGCCAGCAGCTTCCGGGTAGCGGGATACAATGAGCAGTTCTTC. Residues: CASSFRVAGYNEQFF.

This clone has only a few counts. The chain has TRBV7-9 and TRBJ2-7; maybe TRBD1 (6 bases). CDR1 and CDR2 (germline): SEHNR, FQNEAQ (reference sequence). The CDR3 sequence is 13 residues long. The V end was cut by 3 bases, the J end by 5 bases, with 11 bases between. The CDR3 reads CASSLYRANEQYF. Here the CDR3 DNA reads TGTGCCAGCAGCTTGTACAGGGCTAACGAGCAGTACTTC.

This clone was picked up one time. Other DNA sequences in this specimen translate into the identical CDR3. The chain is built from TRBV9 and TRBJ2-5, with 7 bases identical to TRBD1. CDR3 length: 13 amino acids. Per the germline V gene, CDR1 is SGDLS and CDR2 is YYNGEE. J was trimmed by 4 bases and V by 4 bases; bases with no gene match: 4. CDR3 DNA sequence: TGTGCCAGCAGCCATGACAGGGCAGAGACCCAGTACTTC. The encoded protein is CASSHDRAETQYF.

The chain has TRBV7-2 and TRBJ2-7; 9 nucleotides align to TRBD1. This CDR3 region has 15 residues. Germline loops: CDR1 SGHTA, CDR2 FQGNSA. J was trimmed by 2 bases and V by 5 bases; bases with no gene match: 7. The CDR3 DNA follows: TGTGCCAGCAGCGTAGAGACAGGGGGTACCTACGAGCAGTACTTC. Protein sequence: CASSVETGGTYEQYF. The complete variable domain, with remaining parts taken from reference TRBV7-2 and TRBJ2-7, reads GAGVSQSPSNKVTEKGKDVELRCDPISGHTALYWYRQSLGQGLEFLIYFQGNSAPDKSGLPSDRFSAERTGGSVSTLTIQRTQQEDSAVYLCASSVETGGTYEQYFGPGTRLTVT.

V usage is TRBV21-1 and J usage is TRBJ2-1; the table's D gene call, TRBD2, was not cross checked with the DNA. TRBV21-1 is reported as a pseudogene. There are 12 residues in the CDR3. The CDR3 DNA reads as TGTGCCAGCTCTCTCCCCGGCAATGAGCAGTTCTTC. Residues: CASSLPGNEQFF.

The CDR3, as DNA: TGTGCCAGCAGCGTCAGCGGGGTGGGGTACTACGAGCAGTACTTC. It encodes CASSVSGVGYYEQYF. V gene TRBV9 combines with J gene TRBJ2-7, with 7 bases lining up with TRBD2. The germline V gene has CDR1 SGDLS and CDR2 YYNGEE. Germline trimming cut 2 bases from V and 3 bases from J; bases unmatched to any gene: 8. The CDR3 is made up of 15 amino acids.

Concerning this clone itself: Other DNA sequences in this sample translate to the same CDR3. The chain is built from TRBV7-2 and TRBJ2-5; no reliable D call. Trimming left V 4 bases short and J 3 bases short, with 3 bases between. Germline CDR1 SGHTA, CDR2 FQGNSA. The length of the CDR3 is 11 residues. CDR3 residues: CASSSKETQYF. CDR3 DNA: TGTGCCAGCAGCTCCAAAGAGACCCAGTACTTC.

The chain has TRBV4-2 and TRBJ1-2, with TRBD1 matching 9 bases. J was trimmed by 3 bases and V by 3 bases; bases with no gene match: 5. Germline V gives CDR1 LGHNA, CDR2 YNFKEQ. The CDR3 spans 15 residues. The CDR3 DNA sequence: TGTGCCAGCAGCCAGAGGACAGGGGAGGACTATGGCTACACCTTC. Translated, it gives CASSQRTGEDYGYTF.

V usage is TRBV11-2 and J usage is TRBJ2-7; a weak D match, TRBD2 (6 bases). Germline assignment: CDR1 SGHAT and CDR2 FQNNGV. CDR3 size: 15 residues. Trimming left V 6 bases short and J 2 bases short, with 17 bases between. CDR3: CASRIPGLGTYEQYF. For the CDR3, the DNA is TGTGCCAGCAGGATACCGGGACTGGGGACCTACGAGCAGTACTTC.

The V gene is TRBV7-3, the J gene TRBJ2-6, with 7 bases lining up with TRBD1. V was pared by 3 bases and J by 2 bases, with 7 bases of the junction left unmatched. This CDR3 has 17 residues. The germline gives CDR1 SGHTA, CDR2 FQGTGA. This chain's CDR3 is CASSLMTGQPGANVLTF. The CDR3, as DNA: TGTGCCAGCAGCTTGATGACAGGGCAGCCTGGGGCCAACGTCCTGACTTTC.

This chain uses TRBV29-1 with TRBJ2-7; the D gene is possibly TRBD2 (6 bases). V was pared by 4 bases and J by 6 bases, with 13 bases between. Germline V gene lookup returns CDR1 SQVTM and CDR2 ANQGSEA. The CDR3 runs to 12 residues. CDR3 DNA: TGCAGCGTTGGATACGGGAGACTCGAGCAGTACTTC. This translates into CSVGYGRLEQYF.

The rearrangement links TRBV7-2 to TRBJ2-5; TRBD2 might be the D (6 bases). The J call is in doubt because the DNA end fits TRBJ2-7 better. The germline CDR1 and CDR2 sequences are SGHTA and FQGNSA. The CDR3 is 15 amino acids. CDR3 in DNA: TGTGCCAGCAGCCCAGGTACGGGGGTCTCCTACGAGCAGTACTTC. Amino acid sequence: CASSPGTGVSYEQYF.

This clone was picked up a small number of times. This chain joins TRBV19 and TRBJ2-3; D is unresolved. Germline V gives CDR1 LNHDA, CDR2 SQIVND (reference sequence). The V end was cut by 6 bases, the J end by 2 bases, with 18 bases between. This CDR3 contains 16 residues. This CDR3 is CASSLLTPSATDTQYF. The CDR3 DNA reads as TGTGCCAGTAGCCTTCTGACACCTTCAGCCACAGATACGCAGTATTTT.

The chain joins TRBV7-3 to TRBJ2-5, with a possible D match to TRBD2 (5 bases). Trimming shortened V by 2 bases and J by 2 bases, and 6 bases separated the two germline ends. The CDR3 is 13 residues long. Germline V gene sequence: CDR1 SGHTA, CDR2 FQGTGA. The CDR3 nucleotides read TGTGCCAGCAGCTTAGGGGAGCAAGAGACCCAGTACTTC. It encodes CASSLGEQETQYF.

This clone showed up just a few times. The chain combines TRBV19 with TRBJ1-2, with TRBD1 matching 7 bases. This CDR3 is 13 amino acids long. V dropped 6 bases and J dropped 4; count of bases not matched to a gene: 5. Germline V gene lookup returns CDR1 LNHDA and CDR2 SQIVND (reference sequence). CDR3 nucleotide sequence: TGTGCCAGTAGCTACGGACAGGTCTATGGCTACACCTTC. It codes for CASSYGQVYGYTF.

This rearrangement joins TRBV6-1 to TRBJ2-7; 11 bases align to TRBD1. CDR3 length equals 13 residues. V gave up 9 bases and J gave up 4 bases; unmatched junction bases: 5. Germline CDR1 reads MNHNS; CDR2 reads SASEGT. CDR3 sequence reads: CASKDRGQYEQYF. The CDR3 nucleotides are TGTGCCAGTAAGGACAGGGGGCAGTACGAGCAGTACTTC.

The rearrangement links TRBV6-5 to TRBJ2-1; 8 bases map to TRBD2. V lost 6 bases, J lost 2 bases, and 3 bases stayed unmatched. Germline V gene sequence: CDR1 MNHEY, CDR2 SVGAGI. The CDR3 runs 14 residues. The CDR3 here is CASRIAGPYNEQFF. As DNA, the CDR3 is TGTGCCAGCAGGATAGCGGGACCCTACAATGAGCAGTTCTTC.

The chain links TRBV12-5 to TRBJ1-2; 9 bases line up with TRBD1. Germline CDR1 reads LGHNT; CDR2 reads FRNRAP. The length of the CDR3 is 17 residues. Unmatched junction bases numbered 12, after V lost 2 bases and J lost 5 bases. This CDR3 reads CASGLPSTGGGGYGYTF. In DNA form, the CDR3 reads TGTGCTAGTGGTTTGCCCTCGACAGGGGGAGGTGGGTATGGCTACACCTTC.

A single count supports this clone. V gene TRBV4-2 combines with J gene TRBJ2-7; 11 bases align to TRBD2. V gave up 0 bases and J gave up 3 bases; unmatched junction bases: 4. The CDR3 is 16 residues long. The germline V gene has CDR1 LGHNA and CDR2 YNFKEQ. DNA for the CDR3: TGTGCCAGCAGCCAAGATGAACTAGCGGGAGTCTACGAGCAGTACTTC. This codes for CASSQDELAGVYEQYF.

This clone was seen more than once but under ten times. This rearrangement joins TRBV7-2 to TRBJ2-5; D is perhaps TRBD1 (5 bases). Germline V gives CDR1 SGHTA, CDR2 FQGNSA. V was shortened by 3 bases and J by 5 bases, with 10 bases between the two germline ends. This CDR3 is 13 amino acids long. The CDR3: CASSFGHAETQYF. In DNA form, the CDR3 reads TGTGCCAGCAGCTTCGGACACGCCGAGACCCAGTACTTC.

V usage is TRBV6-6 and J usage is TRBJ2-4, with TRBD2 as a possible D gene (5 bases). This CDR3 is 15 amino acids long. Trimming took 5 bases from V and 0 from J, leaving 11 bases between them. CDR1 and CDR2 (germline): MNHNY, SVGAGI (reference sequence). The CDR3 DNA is TGTGCCAGCAGTCCGTCAGCGGTAGCCAAAAACATTCAGTACTTC. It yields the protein CASSPSAVAKNIQYF.

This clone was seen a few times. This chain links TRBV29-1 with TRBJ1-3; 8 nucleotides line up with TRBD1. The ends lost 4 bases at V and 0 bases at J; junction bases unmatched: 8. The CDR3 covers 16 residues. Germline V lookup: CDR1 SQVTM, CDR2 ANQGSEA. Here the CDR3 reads CSVVFQGASSGNTIYF. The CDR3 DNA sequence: TGCAGCGTTGTCTTCCAGGGGGCAAGCTCTGGAAACACCATATATTTT.

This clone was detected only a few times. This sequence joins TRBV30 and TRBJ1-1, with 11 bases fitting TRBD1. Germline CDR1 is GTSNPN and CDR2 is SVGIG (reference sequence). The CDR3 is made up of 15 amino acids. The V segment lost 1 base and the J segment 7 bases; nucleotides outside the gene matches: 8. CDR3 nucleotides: TGTGCCTGGAGTGCCGATTCTGGGACAGGGGGTGAAGCTTTCTTT. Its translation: CAWSADSGTGGEAFF.

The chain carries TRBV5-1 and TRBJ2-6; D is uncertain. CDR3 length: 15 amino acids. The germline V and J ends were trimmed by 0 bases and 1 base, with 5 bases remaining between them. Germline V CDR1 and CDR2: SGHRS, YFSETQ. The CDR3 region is CASSLAGSGANVLTF. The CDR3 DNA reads TGCGCCAGCAGCTTGGCGGGTTCTGGGGCCAACGTCCTGACTTTC.

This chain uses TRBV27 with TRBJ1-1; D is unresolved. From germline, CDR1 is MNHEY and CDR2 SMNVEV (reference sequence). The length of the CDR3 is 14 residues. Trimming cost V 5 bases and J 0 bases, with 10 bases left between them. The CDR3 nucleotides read TGTGCCAGCAGTACGCCGAGCATGAACACTGAAGCTTTCTTT. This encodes CASSTPSMNTEAFF.